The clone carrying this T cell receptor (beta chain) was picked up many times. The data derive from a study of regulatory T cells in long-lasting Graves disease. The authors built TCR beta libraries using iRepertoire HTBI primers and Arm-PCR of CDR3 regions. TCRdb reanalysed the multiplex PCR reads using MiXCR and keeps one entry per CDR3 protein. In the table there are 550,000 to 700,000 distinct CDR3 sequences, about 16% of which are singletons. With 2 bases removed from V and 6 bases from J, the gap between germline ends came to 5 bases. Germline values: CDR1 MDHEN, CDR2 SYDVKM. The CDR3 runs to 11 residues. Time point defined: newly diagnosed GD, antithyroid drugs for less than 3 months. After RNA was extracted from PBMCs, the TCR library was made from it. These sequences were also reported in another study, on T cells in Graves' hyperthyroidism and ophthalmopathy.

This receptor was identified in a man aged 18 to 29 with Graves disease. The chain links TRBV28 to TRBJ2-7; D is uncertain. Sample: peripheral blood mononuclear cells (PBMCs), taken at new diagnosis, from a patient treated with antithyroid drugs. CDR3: CASSLRVEQYF. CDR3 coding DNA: TGTGCCAGCAGTTTACGGGTCGAGCAGTACTTC.